These T cell receptor beta chains were read from a single sample in a study of T cells in Graves' hyperthyroidism and ophthalmopathy. From the multiplex PCR reads, TCRdb called clonotypes with MiXCR, one entry per CDR3 protein. The sample lists 500,000 to 750,000 distinct CDR3 sequences, roughly 14% seen once, with about 7% in the top ten. Sequencing was carried out using blood. Receptor source: a woman in her thirties with Graves' hyperthyroidism. CDR3s leave out the opening cysteine and the closing phenylalanine or tryptophan. The order of the fields is V gene, J gene, D gene, CDR3 protein. D genes are given only for firm matches.

TRBV20-1	TRBJ2-7	TRBD1	SARPGTGDEQY
TRBV27	TRBJ2-1	.	ASSLSGRPPGNEQF
TRBV5-1	TRBJ2-7	.	ASSRHSGYEQY
TRBV28	TRBJ1-3	.	ASGRSGNTIY
TRBV19	TRBJ1-5	.	ASSSMLYSGASNQPQH
TRBV30	TRBJ2-5	.	AWSVPWDIQETQY
TRBV30	TRBJ2-3	.	AWSHGLGESADTQY
TRBV18	TRBJ2-7	.	ASSPPAGNHEQY
TRBV7-2	TRBJ2-1	.	ASSLDRYYNEQF
TRBV11-1	TRBJ2-1	.	ASSRTGYNGQF
TRBV6-1	TRBJ1-3	.	ASSGGGEGAGNTIY
TRBV28	TRBJ2-7	.	ASNVPGLYEQY
TRBV3-1	TRBJ2-3	TRBD2	ASSYRLAGGPDTQY
TRBV28	TRBJ1-5	.	ASSTLPQGAQH
TRBV7-2	TRBJ2-4	TRBD1	ASSLTGQGARGNIQY
TRBV2	TRBJ1-1	TRBD1	ASSEPRQGTEAF
TRBV11-2	TRBJ2-3	.	ASSALLNPGLSTDTQY
TRBV27	TRBJ2-7	.	ASRSAYEQY
TRBV20-1	TRBJ2-7	TRBD2	SAKLADYSYEQY
TRBV2	TRBJ2-1	.	ASSGAGGLGRNEQF
TRBV6-6	TRBJ1-1	.	ASSYGGADTEAF
TRBV24-1	TRBJ2-3	TRBD1	ATSETGGWGDTQY
TRBV10-3	TRBJ2-3	.	AISEGREDTQY
TRBV20-1	TRBJ2-2	.	SVLGGNTGELF
TRBV28	TRBJ2-5	TRBD2	ASSLGAGVRETQY
TRBV28	TRBJ2-4	TRBD2	ASRGTSGKLAKNIQY
TRBV6-2/TRBV6-3	TRBJ2-1	.	ASRRGENEQF
TRBV27	TRBJ2-1	TRBD2	ASSLYLAGGPGNEQF
TRBV6-5	TRBJ2-7	TRBD1	ASSYSRGTGQSYEQY
TRBV6-5	TRBJ2-1	.	ASSWRDGPYNEQF
TRBV28	TRBJ1-1	TRBD1	ASSLSATGVRRAF
TRBV28	TRBJ2-1	.	ASTGLVNYLRI
TRBV7-2	TRBJ2-7	.	ASSPRGGPTSYEQY
TRBV7-3	TRBJ2-2	.	ATQREPGPGELF
TRBV28	TRBJ2-1	.	ASLRNNEQF
TRBV10-2	TRBJ2-5	TRBD2	ASSEVPSGYTQY
TRBV4-1	TRBJ2-1	.	ASSQVLQTYNEQF
TRBV20-1	TRBJ2-1	TRBD2	SARESGSSYNEQF
TRBV29-1	TRBJ2-5	.	SVGPQETQY
TRBV15	TRBJ1-1	.	ATSRDQGVGAGIRNTEAF
TRBV29-1	TRBJ2-1	TRBD1	SVVQGAINEQF